This TCR beta chain stems from a study of shared clonotypes between healthy human individuals. Study observations and caveats: In contrast to clonotypes shared by all four donors, non-shared clonotypes had lower generation probabilities.

Trimming removed 7 bases from V and 5 bases from J; junction bases left unmatched: 6. Germline V CDR1 and CDR2: MNHEY, SVGAGI. The CDR3 length is 13 residues. On this clone itself: The target antigen is unknown. The same CDR3 is also encoded by other DNA sequences in this sample.

Genomic DNA of each subset was evenly split across several immunoSEQ plates. Sorted subsets were amplified in replicate PCRs using around 220 ng DNA, 30,000 to 35,000 T cell genomes. Original analysis: With immunoSEQ giving junction-only sequences and no quality scores, filtering differed. Profiling relied on immunoSEQ multiplex PCR, and the TCRdb table lists in-frame clones only, not all of them. V and J calls and clone size follow that table, whereas D and trimming were derived from the DNA. The table has 2 million or so clones, about 95% seen once. CD45RO negativity and positive selection for CCR7 defined naive CD8 cells, a population that excluded terminally differentiated effector memory CD45RA+ cells.

The source is a man aged 18 to 29 in good health. What was sequenced was naive CD8+ T cells sorted from blood. The chain uses TRBV6-5 and TRBJ1-1; 8 bases match TRBD1. CDR3 nucleotides: TGTGCCAGCAAAGGACAGGGTGGAACTGAAGCTTTCTTT. It translates to CASKGQGGTEAFF.